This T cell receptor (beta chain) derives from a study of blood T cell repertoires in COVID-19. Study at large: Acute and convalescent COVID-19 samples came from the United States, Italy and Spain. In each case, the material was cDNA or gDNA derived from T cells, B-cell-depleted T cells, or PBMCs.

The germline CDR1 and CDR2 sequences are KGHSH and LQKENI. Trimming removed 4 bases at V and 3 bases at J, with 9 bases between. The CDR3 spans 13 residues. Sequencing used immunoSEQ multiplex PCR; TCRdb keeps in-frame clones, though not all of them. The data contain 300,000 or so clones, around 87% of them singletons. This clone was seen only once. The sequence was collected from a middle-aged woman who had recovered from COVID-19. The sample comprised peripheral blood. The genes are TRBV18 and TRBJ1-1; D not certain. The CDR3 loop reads CASSHNRDTEAFF. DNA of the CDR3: TGTGCCAGCTCACACAACCGGGACACTGAAGCTTTCTTT.